These 16 T cell receptor beta chains share one sample of origin, sequenced in a study of control samples from healthy donors and cancer patients. The table came from immunoSEQ multiplex PCR; TCRdb's copy has only in-frame clones and leaves some out. The table lists over 15,000 clones, around 83% of them singletons. Sequencing used PBMCs. Receptors originate from a woman aged 70-85 years with colorectal cancer.

This clone was recorded only once. This chain links TRBV5-1 with TRBJ2-5; D not certain. Germline values: CDR1 SGHRS, CDR2 YFSETQ. The length of the CDR3 is 13 residues. V was trimmed by 0 bases and J by 5 bases, leaving 8 bases between them. The CDR3 DNA reads as TGCGCCAGCAGCTTGGCCGGTGCGGAGACCCAGTACTTC. Its protein product is CASSLAGAETQYF.

The chain joins TRBV6-5 to TRBJ1-2, with 10 bases identical to TRBD1. Germline V CDR1 and CDR2: MNHEY, SVGAGI. This CDR3 spans 14 amino acids. The junction had 1 base not matched to a gene; V was cut back by 4 bases and J by 2 bases. The CDR3 sequence: CASSLGQGNYGYTF. CDR3 DNA sequence: TGTGCCAGCAGTTTGGGACAGGGGAACTATGGCTACACCTTC.

This chain joins TRBV4-1 and TRBJ2-7; 12 bases align to TRBD2. With 0 bases clipped from V and 6 bases from J, the junction kept 6 bases outside the gene matches. CDR3 length: 16 amino acids. The germline gives CDR1 MGHRA, CDR2 YSYEKL. The CDR3 DNA sequence: TGCGCCAGCAGCCAAGATCGGGCTAGCGGGGGGGTCGAGCAGTACTTC. It translates to CASSQDRASGGVEQYF.

V gene TRBV24-1 combines with J gene TRBJ2-2, with 8 bases identical to TRBD1. The V gene end was trimmed by 10 bases and the J gene end by 3 bases; junction bases not matched to a gene: 6. Germline CDR1 is KGHDR and CDR2 is SFDVKD. The CDR3 has 14 amino acids. The CDR3 DNA reads TGTGCCACACATCCAGGGGGCTACACCGGGGAGCTGTTTTTT. Encoded protein: CATHPGGYTGELFF.

V gene TRBV11-3 combines with J gene TRBJ2-1, with 10 bases fitting TRBD2. The CDR3 is 15 amino acids. J gave up 9 bases and V 1 base, and 6 bases lay outside the gene matches. In germline, CDR1 is SGHNT, CDR2 YENEEA. CDR3 residues: CASSLGLAGATEQFF. CDR3 bases: TGTGCCAGCAGCTTAGGGCTAGCGGGAGCGACTGAGCAGTTCTTC.

V usage is TRBV2 and J usage is TRBJ2-7; no reliable D call. Trimming removed 0 bases at V and 7 bases at J, with 13 bases between. Germline V gene lookup returns CDR1 SNHLY and CDR2 FYNNEI. CDR3 length: 14 residues. This CDR3 reads CASSEALSNGEQYF. CDR3 bases: TGTGCCAGCAGTGAAGCGCTGTCGAATGGGGAGCAGTACTTC.

J is TRBJ2-7 and V is TRBV9, with 9 nucleotides matching TRBD1. Germline CDR1 reads SGDLS; CDR2 reads YYNGEE. Trimming at V came to 3 bases and at J to 4 bases, leaving 11 bases not matched to a gene. This CDR3 is 16 amino acids long. CDR3 region: CASSAEPGQGTYEQYF. The CDR3, as DNA: TGTGCCAGCAGCGCAGAGCCGGGACAGGGTACGTACGAGCAGTACTTC.

This clone appeared once. The chain links TRBV15 to TRBJ2-5; 7 positions agree with TRBD2. This CDR3 region has 17 residues. Germline CDR1 LNHNV, CDR2 YYDKDF (reference sequence). V lost 4 bases to trimming and J lost 8 bases; unmatched junction nucleotides: 19. This CDR3 is CATSTERSGKIVETQYF. In DNA, the CDR3 is TGTGCCACCAGCACCGAACGCAGCGGGAAGATAGTCGAAACCCAGTACTTC.

This clone was counted between two and nine times. Other DNA sequences in the same sample also yield this CDR3. This chain connects TRBV4-3 to TRBJ2-3; 9 bases are shared with TRBD2. Germline trimming cut 0 bases from V and 3 bases from J; bases unmatched to any gene: 4. The CDR3 runs to 16 residues. Per the germline V gene, CDR1 is LGHNA and CDR2 is YSLEER. In DNA, the CDR3 is TGCGCCAGCAGCCAAGATAGCGGGGGCCCGACAGATACGCAGTATTTT. Protein: CASSQDSGGPTDTQYF.

This chain joins TRBV7-9 and TRBJ2-4; no firm D call. The V and J ends lost 5 bases and 4 bases respectively, with 18 bases between them. The CDR3 runs to 16 residues. Germline lookup yields CDR1 SEHNR and CDR2 FQNEAQ (reference sequence). The CDR3 is CASSLSLWTRKNIQYF. The CDR3 DNA is TGTGCCAGCAGCCTGAGCCTGTGGACCCGGAAAAACATTCAGTACTTC.

The chain links TRBV11-3 to TRBJ2-5; D remains ambiguous. Germline V CDR1 and CDR2: SGHNT, YENEEA. Trimming removed 5 bases from V and 0 bases from J, with 7 bases in between. CDR3 length equals 13 residues. The CDR3 region is CASSTTNQETQYF. The CDR3 coding sequence is TGTGCCAGCAGCACAACTAACCAAGAGACCCAGTACTTC. The full variable domain, rest sourced from reference TRBV11-3 and TRBJ2-5, is EAGVVQSPRYKIIEKKQPVAFWCNPISGHNTLYWYLQNLGQGPELLIRYENEEAVDDSQLPKDRFSAERLKGVDSTLKIQPAELGDSAVYLCASSTTNQETQYFGPGTRLLVL.

The V gene is TRBV7-3, the J gene TRBJ2-1, with D possibly being TRBD1 (6 bases). This CDR3 is built from 15 residues. The germline V gene has CDR1 SGHTA and CDR2 FQGTGA. V was shortened by 2 bases and J by 3 bases, with 11 bases between the two germline ends. The CDR3 nucleotides are TGTGCCAGCAGCTTATTCCGGGACAACTACAATGAGCAGTTCTTC. It translates to CASSLFRDNYNEQFF.

The chain uses TRBV27 and TRBJ1-4; 9 bases line up with TRBD1. The CDR3 length is 16 residues. Germline loops: CDR1 MNHEY, CDR2 SMNVEV (reference sequence). The V segment lost 5 bases and the J segment 6 bases; nucleotides outside the gene matches: 10. As DNA, the CDR3 is TGTGCCAGCAGTGGCAGTTTGCGGACAGGGGATGAAAAACTGTTTTTT. As protein: CASSGSLRTGDEKLFF.

V and J are TRBV9 and TRBJ1-2; possible D gene TRBD1, 6 bases. This CDR3 is 15 amino acids long. Germline values: CDR1 SGDLS, CDR2 YYNGEE. V shed 0 bases and J shed 4 bases, with 13 bases lying between them. Here the CDR3 DNA reads TGTGCCAGCAGCGTAGGGACAGCGGATGGCTATGGCTACACCTTC. This sequence encodes CASSVGTADGYGYTF.

This clone has a handful of counts. The rearrangement joins TRBV5-4 to TRBJ2-2, with 14 bases that match TRBD2. There are 19 residues in the CDR3. Germline V gene data show CDR1 as SGHNT and CDR2 as YYREEE (reference sequence). Germline trimming cut 1 base from V and 6 bases from J; bases unmatched to any gene: 11. In DNA, the CDR3 is TGTGCCAGCAGCTTGAGACTAGCGGGGGGGGCCTCCTCTGCCGGGGAGCTGTTTTTT. Translating it yields CASSLRLAGGASSAGELFF.

Only a few counts were recorded for this clone. The rearrangement joins TRBV3-1 (or the pseudogene TRBV3-2) to TRBJ1-4; 10 bases are shared with TRBD1. The CDR3 runs 16 residues. The V segment lost 5 bases and the J segment 4 bases; nucleotides outside the gene matches: 7. Germline assignment: CDR1 LGHDT and CDR2 YNNKEL (reference sequence). The CDR3 DNA sequence: TGTGCCAGCAGCTCCAGACAGGGGGCGCATAATGAAAAACTGTTTTTT. Translating it yields CASSSRQGAHNEKLFF.